This passage covers 31 T cell receptor beta chains from one sample sequenced in a study of blood T cell repertoires in COVID-19. This table comes from immunoSEQ multiplex PCR, and its TCRdb copy is limited to in-frame clones, with some not included. The repertoire has about 180,000 clones, around 83% of them found once; the top ten carry 6% to 8.5%. Sequencing was performed on peripheral blood. These receptors were obtained from a woman aged 70-85 years with COVID-19, enrolled during active disease.

The rearrangement links TRBV10-2 to TRBJ2-7; possibly TRBD2 for D (6 bases). Germline V gene lookup returns CDR1 WSHSY and CDR2 SAAADI. Trimming removed 8 bases at V and 6 bases at J, with 14 bases between. The CDR3 runs to 12 residues. The CDR3 nucleotides read TGCGCCAGCCAGGAGGGCCGGGTCGAGCAGTACTTC. Amino acid sequence: CASQEGRVEQYF.

The chain has TRBV19 and TRBJ1-5, with D unresolved. Germline CDR1 and CDR2: LNHDA and SQIVND (reference sequence). The CDR3 loop spans 16 amino acids. V was cut by 5 bases and J by 5 bases, with 19 bases left in between. The CDR3 loop reads CASSSAGKGIYQPQHF. DNA of the CDR3: TGTGCCAGTAGTTCAGCGGGGAAGGGAATTTATCAGCCCCAGCATTTT.

CDR3 residues: CASTLHGGSSYNEQFF. The CDR3 bases are TGTGCCAGCACATTACATGGGGGCAGCTCCTACAATGAGCAGTTCTTC. The genes are TRBV27 and TRBJ2-1; weak D call: TRBD1 (6 bases). V was cut by 7 bases and J by 0 bases, with 16 bases left in between. The CDR3 spans 16 residues. The germline V gene has CDR1 MNHEY and CDR2 SMNVEV (reference sequence).

This chain connects TRBV7-2 to TRBJ1-1, with 7 bases fitting TRBD1. CDR3 size: 14 residues. From germline, CDR1 is SGHTA and CDR2 FQGNSA. V was pared by 3 bases and J by 4 bases, with 5 bases of the junction left unmatched. CDR3 sequence (DNA): TGTGCCAGCAGCTTTTCGACAGGGACCACTGAAGCTTTCTTT. This gives the protein CASSFSTGTTEAFF.

V usage is TRBV7-9 and J usage is TRBJ2-2; D perhaps matches TRBD2 (6 bases). From germline, CDR1 is SEHNR and CDR2 FQNEAQ (reference sequence). The CDR3 totals 16 residues. V was pared by 3 bases and J by 0 bases, with 11 bases between. The CDR3 sequence is CASSFQGGTNTGELFF. The CDR3 DNA follows: TGTGCCAGCAGCTTTCAGGGCGGGACGAACACCGGGGAGCTGTTTTTT.

The chain employs TRBV6-2 or TRBV6-3 and TRBJ2-1; no definite D call. With 2 bases removed from V and 6 bases from J, the gap between germline ends came to 8 bases. This CDR3 spans 13 amino acids. Germline V gene data show CDR1 as MNHEY and CDR2 as SVGEGT. The CDR3 coding sequence is TGTGCCAGCAGTTACCCACCTATCAATGAGCAGTTCTTC. Translating it yields CASSYPPINEQFF.

The chain employs TRBV24-1 and TRBJ2-1; 14 bases are a match to TRBD2. The CDR3 length is 17 residues. Germline values: CDR1 KGHDR, CDR2 SFDVKD. With V trimmed by 7 bases and J by 6 bases, 10 bases remained unmatched. As DNA, the CDR3 is TGTGCCACCAGGGGAAGCGCGACTAGCGGGAGGGTCAATGAGCAGTTCTTC. Translated: CATRGSATSGRVNEQFF.

The chain employs TRBV2 and TRBJ2-1, with 13 bases aligning to TRBD2. The CDR3 has 16 residues. The germline gives CDR1 SNHLY, CDR2 FYNNEI. The J segment lost 1 base and the V segment lost 6 bases, leaving 3 bases of the junction unmatched. The CDR3 reads CASRGLAGDSYNEQFF. The CDR3 DNA reads as TGTGCCAGCAGAGGACTAGCGGGAGATTCCTACAATGAGCAGTTCTTC.

V gene TRBV6-2 or TRBV6-3 combines with J gene TRBJ2-1; 9 nucleotides agree with TRBD1. V dropped 4 bases and J dropped 4; count of bases not matched to a gene: 14. This CDR3 has 18 amino acids. Per germline, CDR1 MNHEY and CDR2 SVGEGT. CDR3 coding DNA: TGTGCCAGCAGTTCCACCCGGCGTGACAGGGGGTTGTACAATGAGCAGTTCTTC. It encodes CASSSTRRDRGLYNEQFF.

This chain joins TRBV5-8 and TRBJ1-5; no clear D. With 0 bases removed from V and 2 bases from J, the gap between germline ends came to 9 bases. Germline V gene data show CDR1 as SGHTS and CDR2 as YDEGEE. The CDR3 is 15 amino acids. The CDR3 loop is CASSLAQARNQPQHF. As DNA, the CDR3 is TGTGCCAGCAGCTTGGCCCAGGCTCGCAATCAGCCCCAGCATTTT.

V and J are TRBV28 and TRBJ2-7; the D is unclear. This CDR3 comprises 13 residues. Trimming took 8 bases from V and 2 from J, leaving 13 bases between them. Germline CDR1 reads MDHEN; CDR2 reads SYDVKM. CDR3 amino acids: CASGPTTPYEQYF. The CDR3 DNA sequence: TGTGCCAGCGGCCCGACAACCCCCTACGAGCAGTACTTC.

This chain links TRBV3-1 (or the pseudogene TRBV3-2) with TRBJ2-5; the match to TRBD2 covers 9 bases. The length of the CDR3 is 18 residues. CDR1 is LGHDT and CDR2 is YNNKEL in the germline V gene (reference sequence). Losses at the gene ends were 0 bases for V and 5 bases for J; bases not matched to a gene: 13. The chain's CDR3 is CASSQEGGASGIRETQYF. In DNA form, the CDR3 reads TGTGCCAGCAGCCAAGAAGGGGGCGCTAGCGGGATCCGGGAGACCCAGTACTTC.

V and J are TRBV27 and TRBJ1-1, with 7 bases lining up with TRBD1. Germline V gives CDR1 MNHEY, CDR2 SMNVEV (reference sequence). The CDR3 extends over 14 amino acids. Losses at the gene ends were 5 bases for V and 6 bases for J; bases not matched to a gene: 9. The CDR3 nucleotides read TGTGCCAGCAGTCACGACAGGGATTGGGCTGAAGCTTTCTTT. The encoded protein is CASSHDRDWAEAFF.

This chain joins TRBV28 and TRBJ1-5; 9 nucleotides align to TRBD1. Unmatched junction bases numbered 2, after V lost 5 bases and J lost 6 bases. Looked up from germline, CDR1 is MDHEN and CDR2 is SYDVKM. The CDR3 contains 13 residues. CDR3 protein: CASSGTGRQPQHF. The CDR3 DNA sequence: TGTGCCAGCAGTGGGACAGGGCGTCAGCCCCAGCATTTT.

The chain recombines TRBV5-1 with TRBJ2-7; 7 bases map to TRBD1. The CDR3 loop spans 14 amino acids. Trimming cost V 4 bases and J 3 bases; bases outside gene matches: 7. Germline V gives CDR1 SGHRS, CDR2 YFSETQ. The CDR3 coding sequence is TGCGCCAGCAGCCTAAACAGGGGTGTCTACGAGCAGTACTTC. This encodes CASSLNRGVYEQYF.

The chain recombines TRBV12-1 with TRBJ2-3; the table's D call, TRBD1, has no DNA check behind it. TRBV12-1 is deemed a pseudogene. The CDR3 loop spans 15 amino acids. CDR3 bases: TGTGCCAGCAGCTTTGAACAGGGGAGCACAGATACGCAGTATTTT. This sequence encodes CASSFEQGSTDTQYF.

The J gene is TRBJ1-2, the V gene TRBV7-9, with D possibly matching TRBD1 (6 bases). Trimming took 5 bases from V and 4 from J, leaving 11 bases between them. The CDR3 has 13 amino acids. CDR1 is SEHNR, CDR2 FQNEAQ, per germline (reference sequence). In nucleotides, the CDR3 is TGTGCCAGCAGCAGGACAGAAAGCTATGGCTACACCTTC. The encoded protein is CASSRTESYGYTF.

V and J are TRBV2 and TRBJ1-5; D is ambiguous. The CDR3 spans 13 residues. Trimming removed 4 bases from V and 7 bases from J, with 11 bases in between. Looked up from germline, CDR1 is SNHLY and CDR2 is FYNNEI. CDR3 in amino acids: CASSVDTSQPQHF. CDR3 coding DNA: TGTGCCAGCAGTGTCGACACTTCCCAGCCCCAGCATTTT.

The chain joins TRBV28 to TRBJ1-1; perhaps TRBD1 as D (6 bases). The germline CDR1 and CDR2 sequences are MDHEN and SYDVKM. Deletions cut 8 bases from V and 0 bases from J, with 13 bases between. This CDR3 has 14 amino acids. CDR3 DNA: TGTGCCAGCTTTCTCAGGGGACTGAACACTGAAGCTTTCTTT. Encoded protein: CASFLRGLNTEAFF. The full variable domain, rest sourced from reference TRBV28 and TRBJ1-1, is DVKVTQSSRYLVKRTGEKVFLECVQDMDHENMFWYRQDPGLGLRLIYFSYDVKMKEKGDIPEGYSVSREKKERFSLILESASTNQTSMYLCASFLRGLNTEAFFGQGTRLTVV.

This sequence joins TRBV3-1 (or the pseudogene TRBV3-2) and TRBJ2-7; D ambiguous. V lost 4 bases and J lost 4, with 8 bases in between. The CDR3 extends over 12 amino acids. Germline-derived CDR1 and CDR2 are LGHDT and YNNKEL (reference sequence). CDR3 DNA: TGTGCCAGCAGCCGCGGTAGATACGAGCAGTACTTC. The encoded protein is CASSRGRYEQYF.

This chain uses TRBV10-3 with TRBJ1-5; tentative D call: TRBD1 (6 bases). This CDR3 comprises 16 residues. Germline V gene sequence: CDR1 ENHRY, CDR2 SYGVKD. V was shortened by 2 bases and J by 2 bases, with 13 bases between the two germline ends. The CDR3 region is CAISEVAGAGNQPQHF. Here the CDR3 DNA reads TGTGCCATCAGTGAGGTGGCAGGGGCTGGCAATCAGCCCCAGCATTTT.

The rearrangement links TRBV2 to TRBJ1-2; 7 bases match TRBD1. Germline trimming cut 4 bases from V and 5 bases from J; bases unmatched to any gene: 7. The CDR3 contains 14 residues. Germline CDR1 SNHLY, CDR2 FYNNEI. CDR3 coding DNA: TGTGCCAGCAGTGTCATTAGGACAGGTTATGGCTACACCTTC. This translates into CASSVIRTGYGYTF.

This chain uses TRBV6-5 with TRBJ2-7; 7 nucleotides align to TRBD1. The ends lost 7 bases at V and 0 bases at J; junction bases unmatched: 9. The CDR3 sequence is 15 residues long. Germline CDR1 and CDR2: MNHEY and SVGAGI. CDR3 amino acids: CASKRDRDPSYEQYF. The CDR3 region has the DNA TGTGCCAGCAAACGTGACAGGGATCCCTCCTACGAGCAGTACTTC.

J is TRBJ2-7 and V is TRBV19, with a weak D call TRBD2 (5 bases). This CDR3 is 18 amino acids long. V shed 2 bases and J shed 1 base, with 21 bases lying between them. Germline CDR1 and CDR2: LNHDA and SQIVND (reference sequence). The chain's CDR3 is CASSINPSSYRDSYEQYF. The DNA of the CDR3 is TGTGCCAGTAGTATAAACCCCTCCTCCTACCGGGATTCCTACGAGCAGTACTTC. The full variable domain, rest sourced from reference TRBV19 and TRBJ2-7, is DGGITQSPKYLFRKEGQNVTLSCEQNLNHDAMYWYRQDPGQGLRLIYYSQIVNDFQKGDIAEGYSVSREKKESFPLTVTSAQKNPTAFYLCASSINPSSYRDSYEQYFGPGTRLTVT.

This clone came up a few times. The CDR3 loop reads CASSSQIAGHYNEQFF. The CDR3 DNA follows: TGCGCCAGCAGTTCCCAAATAGCGGGCCACTACAATGAGCAGTTCTTC. The rearrangement uses TRBV10-1 and TRBJ2-1; 7 positions match TRBD2. V gave up 5 bases and J gave up 3 bases; unmatched junction bases: 10. The germline CDR1 and CDR2 sequences are WNHNN and SYGVQD (reference sequence). The length of the CDR3 is 16 residues.

The chain combines TRBV5-5 with TRBJ2-5, with 9 bases fitting TRBD2. The ends lost 4 bases at V and 2 bases at J; junction bases unmatched: 9. CDR1 SGHKS and CDR2 YYEKEE come from the germline V gene (reference sequence). This CDR3 comprises 16 residues. The CDR3, as DNA: TGTGCCAGCAGCGGAAGGACTAGCGTAAGACAAGAGACCCAGTACTTC. Protein product: CASSGRTSVRQETQYF.

This sequence joins TRBV6-1 and TRBJ2-7; D might be TRBD1 (5 bases). Germline V gives CDR1 MNHNS, CDR2 SASEGT. CDR3 length equals 14 residues. V was pared by 1 base and J by 0 bases, with 7 bases between. The CDR3 DNA reads as TGTGCCAGCAGTGAAGGGGGCGGCTCCTACGAGCAGTACTTC. Amino acids: CASSEGGGSYEQYF.

DNA of the CDR3: TGTGCCAGCAGTTCGGCGGGGTTGGGAATGAACACTGAAGCTTTCTTT. As protein: CASSSAGLGMNTEAFF. V gene TRBV28 combines with J gene TRBJ1-1, with D unclear. V was cut by 4 bases and J by 0 bases, with 15 bases left in between. This CDR3 spans 16 amino acids. Germline V gene lookup returns CDR1 MDHEN and CDR2 SYDVKM.

V is TRBV19 and J is TRBJ2-2, with a weak D call TRBD2 (6 bases). From germline, CDR1 is LNHDA and CDR2 SQIVND (reference sequence). V was trimmed by 6 bases and J by 7 bases, leaving 12 bases between them. This CDR3 spans 13 amino acids. CDR3 residues: CASRRDRNGELFF. The CDR3 nucleotides are TGTGCCAGTAGGCGGGACCGAAACGGGGAGCTGTTTTTT.

The chain uses TRBV19 and TRBJ2-1, with 7 bases that match TRBD2. The V segment lost 5 bases and the J segment 13 bases; nucleotides outside the gene matches: 8. Germline V gene data show CDR1 as LNHDA and CDR2 as SQIVND (reference sequence). The CDR3 has 12 amino acids. The CDR3 DNA reads as TGTGCCAGTAGTGCGGGGACTAAGGTTCAGTTCTTC. Translating gives CASSAGTKVQFF.

This clone was counted only a few times. V gene TRBV9 combines with J gene TRBJ1-2, with 9 bases lining up with TRBD1. This CDR3 has 15 residues. J gave up 7 bases and V 0 bases, and 7 bases lay outside the gene matches. Looked up from germline, CDR1 is SGDLS and CDR2 is YYNGEE. CDR3 nucleotide sequence: TGTGCCAGCAGCGTAGCTTTACAGGGGGCTGGTGGCTACACCTTC. Translated, it gives CASSVALQGAGGYTF.